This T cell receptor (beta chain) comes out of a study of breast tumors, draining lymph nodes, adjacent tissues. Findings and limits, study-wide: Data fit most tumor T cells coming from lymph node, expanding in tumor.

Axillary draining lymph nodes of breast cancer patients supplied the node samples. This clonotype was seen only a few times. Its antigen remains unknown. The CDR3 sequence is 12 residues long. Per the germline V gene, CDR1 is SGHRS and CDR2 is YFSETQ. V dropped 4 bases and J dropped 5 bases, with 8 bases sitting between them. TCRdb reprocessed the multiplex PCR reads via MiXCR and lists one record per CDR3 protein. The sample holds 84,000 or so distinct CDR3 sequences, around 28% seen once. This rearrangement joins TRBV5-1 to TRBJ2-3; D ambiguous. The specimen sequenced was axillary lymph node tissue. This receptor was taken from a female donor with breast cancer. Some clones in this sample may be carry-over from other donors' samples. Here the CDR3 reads CASSQELDTQYF. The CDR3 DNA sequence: TGCGCCAGCAGCCAAGAGCTAGATACGCAGTATTTT.